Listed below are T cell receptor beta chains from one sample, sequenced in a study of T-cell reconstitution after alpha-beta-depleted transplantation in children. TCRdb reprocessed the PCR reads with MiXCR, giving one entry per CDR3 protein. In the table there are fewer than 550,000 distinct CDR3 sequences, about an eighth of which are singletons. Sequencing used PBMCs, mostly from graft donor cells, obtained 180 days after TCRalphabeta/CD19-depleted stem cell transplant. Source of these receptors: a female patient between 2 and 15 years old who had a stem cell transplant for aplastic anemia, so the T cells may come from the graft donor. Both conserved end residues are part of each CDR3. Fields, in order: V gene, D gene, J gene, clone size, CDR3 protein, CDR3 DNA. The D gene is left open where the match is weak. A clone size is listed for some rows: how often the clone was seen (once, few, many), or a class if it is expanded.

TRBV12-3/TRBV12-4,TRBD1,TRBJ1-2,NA,CASSFTGGSGDTF,TGTGCCAGCAGTTTCACAGGGGGCAGTGGCGACACCTTC
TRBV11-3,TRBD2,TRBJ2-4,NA,CASSSRTSGRAGRGGENIQYF,TGTGCCAGCAGCTCTCGGACTAGCGGGAGGGCCGGCCGGGGTGGGGAGAACATTCAGTACTTC
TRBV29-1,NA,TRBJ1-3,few,CSASPGSGNTIYF,TGCAGCGCATCCCCGGGTAGTGGAAACACCATATATTTT
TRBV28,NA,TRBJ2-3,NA,CASSTPGKGGPDTQYF,TGTGCCAGCAGTACCCCAGGGAAGGGTGGACCAGATACGCAGTATTTT
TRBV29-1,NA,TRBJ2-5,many,CSVDPRSPPETQYF,TGCAGCGTTGACCCGAGGAGCCCCCCAGAGACCCAGTACTTC
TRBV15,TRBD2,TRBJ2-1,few,CATSSPLRRLADYNEQFF,TGTGCCACCAGCAGCCCCCTGAGGCGGCTAGCGGACTACAATGAGCAGTTCTTC
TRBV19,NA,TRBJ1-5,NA,CASSLGLYSNQPQHF,TGTGCCAGTAGCCTCGGATTGTATAGCAATCAGCCCCAGCATTTT
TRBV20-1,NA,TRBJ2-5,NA,CGARGRDIETQYF,TGCGGTGCTAGGGGCAGGGATATAGAGACCCAGTACTTC
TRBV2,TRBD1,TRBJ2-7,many,CASRPGQGYEQYF,TGTGCCAGCAGGCCTGGACAGGGCTACGAGCAGTACTTC
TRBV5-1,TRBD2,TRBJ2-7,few,CASSQGTSGDYEQYF,TGCGCCAGCAGCCAAGGGACTAGCGGGGACTACGAGCAGTACTTC
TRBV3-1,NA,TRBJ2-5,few,CASSQVVQETQYF,TGTGCCAGCAGCCAGGTAGTCCAAGAGACCCAGTACTTC
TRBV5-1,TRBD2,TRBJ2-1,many,CASSYGLAGEGEQFF,TGCGCCAGCAGCTACGGACTAGCGGGAGAAGGTGAGCAGTTCTTC
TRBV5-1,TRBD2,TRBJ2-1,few,CASSLELAGATFF,TGCGCCAGCAGCTTGGAACTAGCGGGGGCCACGTTCTTC
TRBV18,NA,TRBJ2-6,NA,CASSQRTVPRSGANVLTF,TGTGCCAGCTCCCAAAGGACAGTCCCTCGCTCTGGGGCCAACGTCCTGACTTTC
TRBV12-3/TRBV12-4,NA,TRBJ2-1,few,CASSEGTPSYNEQFF,TGTGCCAGCAGCGAAGGGACACCCTCCTACAATGAGCAGTTCTTC
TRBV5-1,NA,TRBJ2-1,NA,CASSVYGRRGDEQFF,TGCGCCAGCAGCGTATACGGGCGTAGAGGGGATGAGCAGTTCTTC
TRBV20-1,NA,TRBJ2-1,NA,CSARSGEGGGYNEQFF,TGCAGTGCTAGGTCCGGTGAGGGGGGGGGATACAATGAGCAGTTCTTC
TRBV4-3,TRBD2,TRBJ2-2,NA,CASSRDYLRNTGELFF,TGCGCCAGCAGCCGGGACTACCTCCGGAACACCGGGGAGCTGTTTTTT
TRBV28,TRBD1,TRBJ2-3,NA,CASSRQEQGHWDTDTQYF,TGTGCCAGCAGTCGACAAGAACAGGGGCACTGGGACACAGATACGCAGTATTTT
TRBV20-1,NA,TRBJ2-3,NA,CSATDVGTDTQYF,TGCAGTGCGACCGATGTGGGGACAGATACGCAGTATTTT
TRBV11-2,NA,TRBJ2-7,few,CASSLVLSGPYEQYF,TGTGCCAGCAGCTTAGTTCTTAGCGGCCCCTACGAGCAGTACTTC
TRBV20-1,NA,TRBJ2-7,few,CSARDEQGSSYEQYF,TGCAGTGCTAGAGATGAACAGGGTTCGTCCTACGAGCAGTACTTC
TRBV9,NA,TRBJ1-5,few,CASSVGTSQPQHF,TGTGCCAGCAGCGTAGGAACAAGTCAGCCCCAGCATTTT
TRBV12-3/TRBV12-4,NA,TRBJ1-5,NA,CASSYVRDQPQHF,TGTGCCAGCAGTTACGTGAGGGATCAGCCCCAGCATTTT
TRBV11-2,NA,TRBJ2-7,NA,CASSFVGVNRRSSYEQYF,TGTGCCAGCAGCTTTGTGGGAGTGAACAGGCGCAGCTCCTACGAGCAGTACTTC
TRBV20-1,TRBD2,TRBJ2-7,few,CSASGTSGKSAYEQYF,TGCAGTGCTAGCGGGACTAGCGGGAAATCTGCCTACGAGCAGTACTTC
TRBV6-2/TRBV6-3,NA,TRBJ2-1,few,CASSSTRFYNEQFF,TGTGCCAGCAGTTCTACCAGATTTTACAATGAGCAGTTCTTC
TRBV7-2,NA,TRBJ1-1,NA,CASSLVSLGMEAFF,TGTGCCAGCAGCTTAGTTAGTCTGGGTATGGAAGCTTTCTTT
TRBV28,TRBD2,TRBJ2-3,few,CASSLFLLAGGEDTQYF,TGTGCCAGCAGTTTATTTCTCCTAGCGGGAGGGGAAGATACGCAGTATTTT
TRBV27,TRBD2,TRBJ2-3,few,CASRATRLAGADTQYF,TGTGCCAGCAGGGCCACACGACTAGCGGGAGCAGATACGCAGTATTTT
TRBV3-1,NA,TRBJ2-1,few,CASSQDRLRGANEQFF,TGTGCCAGCAGCCAAGATAGGCTCAGGGGAGCCAATGAGCAGTTCTTC
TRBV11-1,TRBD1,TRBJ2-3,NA,CASSFRTGLTDTQYF,TGTGCCAGCAGCTTCCGGACAGGGTTGACAGATACGCAGTATTTT
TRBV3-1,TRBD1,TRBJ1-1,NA,CASSQPTTGGRWNTEAFF,TGTGCCAGCAGCCAACCTACCACAGGGGGCCGTTGGAACACTGAAGCTTTCTTT
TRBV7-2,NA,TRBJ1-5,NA,CASSPHPNQPQHF,TGTGCCAGCAGCCCCCACCCGAATCAGCCCCAGCATTTT
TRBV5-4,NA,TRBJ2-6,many,CASSTPSERLWGGANVLTF,TGTGCCAGCAGCACTCCCAGCGAGCGGCTGTGGGGCGGGGCCAACGTCCTGACTTTC
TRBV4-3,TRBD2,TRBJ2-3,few,CASSQAGGSTDTQYF,TGCGCCAGCAGCCAAGCCGGGGGGAGCACAGATACGCAGTATTTT
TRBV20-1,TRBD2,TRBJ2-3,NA,CSAIKSGRADTQYF,TGCAGTGCCATAAAAAGCGGGAGGGCAGATACGCAGTATTTT
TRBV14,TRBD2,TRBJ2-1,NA,CASSQDSGRPYNEQFF,TGTGCCAGCAGCCAAGATTCCGGGAGGCCATACAATGAGCAGTTCTTC
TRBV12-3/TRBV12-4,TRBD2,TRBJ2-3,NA,CASSLIRGAGAADTQYF,TGTGCCAGCAGTTTGATCCGAGGAGCGGGAGCCGCAGATACGCAGTATTTT
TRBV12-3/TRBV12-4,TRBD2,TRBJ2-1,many,CASSQRTSPSYNEQFF,TGTGCCAGCAGCCAACGGACTAGCCCCTCCTACAATGAGCAGTTCTTC
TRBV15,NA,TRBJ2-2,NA,CATSSGWGGELFF,TGTGCCACCAGCAGTGGATGGGGCGGGGAGCTGTTTTTT
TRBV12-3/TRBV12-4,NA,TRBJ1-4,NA,CASSLKASLGKLFF,TGTGCCAGCAGTTTAAAGGCTTCGCTTGGAAAACTGTTTTTT
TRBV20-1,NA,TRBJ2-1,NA,CSARTRVKSSYNEQFF,TGCAGTGCTAGGACCAGGGTGAAGAGCTCCTACAATGAGCAGTTCTTC
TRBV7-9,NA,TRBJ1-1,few,CASSPRGGGGQNTEAFF,TGTGCCAGCAGCCCACGGGGGGGCGGGGGCCAGAACACTGAAGCTTTCTTT
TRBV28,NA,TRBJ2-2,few,CASKLQGALDTGELFF,TGTGCCAGCAAACTCCAGGGTGCTTTGGACACCGGGGAGCTGTTTTTT
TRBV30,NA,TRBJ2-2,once,CAWSVLRAATGELFF,TGTGCCTGGAGTGTGCTTAGGGCGGCCACCGGGGAGCTGTTTTTT
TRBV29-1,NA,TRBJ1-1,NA,CSVAGILDTEAFF,TGCAGCGTTGCCGGGATTCTGGACACTGAAGCTTTCTTT
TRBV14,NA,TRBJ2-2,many,CASSQTGFTGELFF,TGTGCCAGCAGTCAGACCGGGTTCACCGGGGAGCTGTTTTTT
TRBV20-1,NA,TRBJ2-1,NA,CSAPVGGSYNEQFF,TGCAGTGCCCCGGTTGGGGGCTCCTACAATGAGCAGTTCTTC
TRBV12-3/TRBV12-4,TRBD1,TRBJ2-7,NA,CASSLGQESYEQYF,TGTGCCAGCAGTCTTGGACAGGAATCCTACGAGCAGTACTTC